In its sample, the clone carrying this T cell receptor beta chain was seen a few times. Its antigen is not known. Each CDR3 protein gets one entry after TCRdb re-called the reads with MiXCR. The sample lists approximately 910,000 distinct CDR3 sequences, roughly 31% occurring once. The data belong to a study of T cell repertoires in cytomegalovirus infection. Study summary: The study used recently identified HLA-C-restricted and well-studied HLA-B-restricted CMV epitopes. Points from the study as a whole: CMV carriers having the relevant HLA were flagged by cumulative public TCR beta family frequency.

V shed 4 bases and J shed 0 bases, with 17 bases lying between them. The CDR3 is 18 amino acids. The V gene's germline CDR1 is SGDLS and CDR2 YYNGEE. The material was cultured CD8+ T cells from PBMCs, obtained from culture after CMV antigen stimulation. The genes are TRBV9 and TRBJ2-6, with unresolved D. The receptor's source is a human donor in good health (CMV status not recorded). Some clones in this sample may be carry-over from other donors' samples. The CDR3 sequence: CASSPRAGIISGANVLTF. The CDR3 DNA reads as TGTGCCAGCAGCCCCCGAGCAGGTATTATCTCTGGGGCCAACGTCCTGACTTTC.